This T cell receptor beta chain was identified during a study of T-cell reconstitution after alpha-beta-depleted transplantation in children (dated by TCRdb to 2016 to 2018). About the study as a whole: Using TCR repertoire profiling, the study quantitatively followed how T-cell immune reconstitution unfolded in children after TCRalphabeta/CD19-depleted allogeneic hematopoietic cell transplantation. Study-level results and caveats: The frequencies of hyperexpanded clones fell over the following months, and after one year, T-cell counts and TCRbeta diversity were mostly attributed to newly produced T cells. Apparently early alphabetaT-cell count recovery about two months after transplant reportedly relied on only several hundred rapidly expanded clones derived from non-depleted graft cells. In some patients, high TCRbeta diversity at day 60 was attributed to recipient T cells and intrathymic progenitors that had survived conditioning.

Of note for this clonotype: Its antigen is not yet known. Base-call qualities are not available, and no considerably larger clone is one nucleotide away.

Cut back by 1 base and 9 bases, the V and J ends lie 15 bases apart. Reading from cysteine to phenylalanine, the CDR3 counts 13 amino acids. Left in the record is the CDR3 DNA by itself, 39 bases read in frame from the first base. In the germline V gene (reference sequence), CDR1 corresponds to DFQATT and CDR2 to SNEGSKA. This sample's treatment or condition label indicates: allogeneic hematopoietic cell transplantation with graft depleted of TCRalphabeta T cells and CD19 B cells. TCRalphabeta/CD19-depleted allogeneic hematopoietic cell grafts were given to the transplant recipients, all of whom were children. Library method: PCR. Sequencing used an Illumina HiSeq 2500. To normalize quantification of the TCRbeta repertoire, the TCR libraries were built with molecular barcoding that relied on unique molecular identifiers. TCRdb applied fastp at Q25 and MiXCR to the public reads, then kept only in-frame beta chains. Every entry covers one CDR3 protein and lists the most common genes and DNA from its rows. The table for this sample lists approximately 630,000 distinct CDR3 sequences; 13% of them were counted only once. Together, the top ten hold 0.79% of the sample.

Here the sequenced sample was PBMCs, taken before TCRalphabeta/CD19-depleted stem cell transplant. Recombination connected TRBV20-1 to TRBJ2-5, with the D gene not confidently named. This clonotype originated in a girl aged 2-15 years with congenital amegakaryocytic thrombocytopenia, due to receive a stem cell transplant. Here is the DNA: TGCAGTGCTAGAGGGTCGAATCAGGAGTCCCAGTACTTC. Translated, it gives CSARGSNQESQYF.